The source of this T cell receptor (beta chain) is a study of T cell responses to AZD1222 COVID-19 vaccine. Study details: Whether given at about 4 or about 12 weeks, second doses were pooled. General study findings and limits: Donors skewed white British and female; clonal diversity was possibly underestimated. Spike-specific TCR breadth rose after two AZD1222 doses, and depth rose as well. Every sample of the repertoires postdated the peak T cell response.

The CDR3 runs 17 residues. Germline lookup yields CDR1 LNHDA and CDR2 SQIVND (reference sequence). Trimming took 5 bases from V and 0 from J; bases not matched to a gene: 5. Profiling relied on immunoSEQ multiplex PCR, and the TCRdb table lists in-frame clones only, not all of them. The repertoire has about 130,000 clones, over 85% of them found once; the top ten carry more than 0.7%. About this clone itself: Its matching antigen is unknown.

This TCR was sampled from an adult in good health. The starting material was peripheral blood, obtained on day 0 of AZD1222 vaccination. The chain uses TRBV19 and TRBJ2-6; 9 bases are shared with TRBD1. The CDR3 DNA sequence: TGTGCCAGTAGTTTCGACAGGGGGGTCTCTGGGGCCAACGTCCTGACTTTC. Protein sequence: CASSFDRGVSGANVLTF.